Listed below are T cell receptor beta chains from one sample, sequenced in a study of CD8+ T cells in alopecia areata. This table comes from immunoSEQ multiplex PCR, and its TCRdb copy is limited to in-frame clones, with some not included. The sample yields about 210,000 clones, roughly 66% seen once. The sequencing used CD4+ T cells sorted from blood, collected at week 44, from a patient treated with tofacitinib. The receptors were gathered from a human donor with alopecia areata. The CDR3 runs from the conserved cysteine through the conserved F or W. A D gene is named only where the DNA matches it firmly. The size field is filled for only some rows; it gives once, few, many or a size class.

D gene,J gene,clone size,V gene,CDR3 DNA,CDR3 protein
TRBD1,TRBJ2-7,.,TRBV5-1,TGCGCCAGCAGCTTCCAGGGGGCGCAAAACGAGCAGTACTTC,CASSFQGAQNEQYF
TRBD1,TRBJ1-5,.,TRBV6-5,TGTGCCAGCAGTCCAGGGACAGGGTTGTCGCCCCAGCATTTT,CASSPGTGLSPQHF
.,TRBJ1-1,once,TRBV30,TGTGCCTACCGGGACTCCCTGGGGTACACTGAAGCTTTCTTT,CAYRDSLGYTEAFF
TRBD1,TRBJ2-3,.,TRBV4-3,TGCGCCAGCAGCCAAGAGACGGGACAGGCCACAGATACGCAGTATTTT,CASSQETGQATDTQYF
TRBD1,TRBJ2-7,few,TRBV29-1,TGCAGCGTCCGGGACAGCCCGTACGAGCAGTACTTC,CSVRDSPYEQYF
.,TRBJ2-1,.,TRBV15,TGTGCCACTAAGTGGGGGGACTACAATGAGCAGTTCTTC,CATKWGDYNEQFF
.,TRBJ1-2,few,TRBV29-1,TGCAGCGAACGTACTAACTATGGCTACACCTTC,CSERTNYGYTF
TRBD1,TRBJ2-6,.,TRBV7-2,TGTGCCAGCAGATCGACAGGGTACGGGGCCAACGTCCTGACTTTC,CASRSTGYGANVLTF
TRBD2,TRBJ2-2,.,TRBV7-6,TGTGCCAGCAGCTCCGGGACTAGCGGGGGTTCCGGGGAGCTGTTTTTT,CASSSGTSGGSGELFF
.,TRBJ2-3,.,TRBV12-5,TGTGCTAGTGGTCCGGGCACAGATACGCAGTATTTT,CASGPGTDTQYF
.,TRBJ2-7,.,TRBV5-6,TGTGCCAGCAGCTTGAACGTGGAGCAGTACTTC,CASSLNVEQYF
.,TRBJ2-6,.,TRBV5-6,TGTGCCAGCAGCTTGCCAGGGACTGGGGCCAACGTCCTGACTTTC,CASSLPGTGANVLTF
TRBD1,TRBJ2-7,.,TRBV4-1,TGCGCCAGCAGCCAAGAAAGCGGGGACAGGGCCTTGAAGTACTTC,CASSQESGDRALKYF
.,TRBJ1-6,.,TRBV7-3,TGTGCCAGCAGCCCCACAGGGAGCAATTCACCCCTCCACTTT,CASSPTGSNSPLHF
.,TRBJ2-3,.,TRBV29-1,TGCAGCGTTGTACAGGATCACACAGATACGCAGTATTTT,CSVVQDHTDTQYF
TRBD1,TRBJ1-2,.,TRBV29-1,TGCAGCGTCCCTGGGACAGGGGGCATGCTCTATGGCTACACCTTC,CSVPGTGGMLYGYTF
.,TRBJ1-5,.,TRBV15,TGTGCCACCAGCAGACAGGGACAGCCCCAGCATTTT,CATSRQGQPQHF
TRBD1,TRBJ1-2,.,TRBV5-1,TGCGCCAGCAGCTTTTCGCACGGGACAGACCTTAACTATGGCTACACCTTC,CASSFSHGTDLNYGYTF
TRBD1,TRBJ1-1,.,TRBV5-1,TGCGCCAGCAGCCTACAAACCGGGACAGCGAACACTGAAGCTTTCTTT,CASSLQTGTANTEAFF
TRBD1,TRBJ1-2,.,TRBV5-4,TGTGCCAGCAGCGAGGACAGGAACTATGGCTACACCTTC,CASSEDRNYGYTF
.,TRBJ2-7,few,TRBV29-1,TGCAGCGTTTATGAAGGTCCCTCCTACGAGCAGTACTTC,CSVYEGPSYEQYF
.,TRBJ1-5,.,TRBV5-1,TGCGCCAGCAGCTTGGGGCAAAAGGGTCAGCCCCAGCATTTT,CASSLGQKGQPQHF
.,TRBJ2-1,.,TRBV30,TGTGCCTGGACTACCTACAATGAGCAGTTCTTC,CAWTTYNEQFF
.,TRBJ2-7,.,TRBV30,TGTGCCTGGCAAGCCCCACGAGGGACGGTAAAGAGGTACGAGCAGTACTTC,CAWQAPRGTVKRYEQYF
.,TRBJ1-5,.,TRBV7-9,TGTGCCAGCAGCGTGGGCTCAGATCAGCCCCAGCATTTT,CASSVGSDQPQHF
TRBD1,TRBJ2-3,.,TRBV7-2,TGTGCCAGCAGCACAGGACAGGGGGCTTCAGATACGCAGTATTTT,CASSTGQGASDTQYF
.,TRBJ2-2,.,TRBV14,TGTGCCAGCAGCCAGTACCGCACCGGGGAGCTGTTTTTT,CASSQYRTGELFF
TRBD1,TRBJ2-4,few,TRBV6-1,TGTGCCACGAATGGACAGGGAAAGATTCAGTACTTC,CATNGQGKIQYF
TRBD1,TRBJ2-4,few,TRBV28,TGTGCCAGCCGACAGGGTAATATTCAGTACTTC,CASRQGNIQYF
.,TRBJ2-2,.,TRBV4-3,TGCGCCAGCAGCCAAGCCCCCCTGACAGCCGGGGAGCTGTTTTTT,CASSQAPLTAGELFF
.,TRBJ2-2,.,TRBV5-1,TGCGCCAGCAGCGGGGGTTCCGCGAACACCGGGGAGCTGTTTTTT,CASSGGSANTGELFF
TRBD1,TRBJ1-2,few,TRBV6-5,TGTGCCAGCAGGATTTCCATGGGACAGAACTATGGCTACACCTTC,CASRISMGQNYGYTF
TRBD1,TRBJ2-4,few,TRBV15,TGTGCCACCAGCAGTGGATTATGGACAGGGCAAAACATTCAGTACTTC,CATSSGLWTGQNIQYF
.,TRBJ1-1,once,TRBV29-1,TGCAGCGTTGGTGGGGGGATTGAAGCTTTCTTT,CSVGGGIEAFF
TRBD1,TRBJ1-6,.,TRBV4-3,TGCGCCAGCAGCCAAGTGGACAGGGCTAATTCACCCCTCCACTTT,CASSQVDRANSPLHF
.,TRBJ2-3,few,TRBV30,TGTGCCTGGGACCCGAACACAGATACGCAGTATTTT,CAWDPNTDTQYF
TRBD2,TRBJ2-5,.,TRBV11-2,TGTGCCAGCAGCTTAGTTGGGTTAGCGGGATACAGACAAGAGACCCAGTACTTC,CASSLVGLAGYRQETQYF
.,TRBJ1-2,.,TRBV5-6,TGTGCCAGCAGTGCGGACAGCCTATCCTATGGCTACACCTTC,CASSADSLSYGYTF
.,TRBJ1-1,.,TRBV6-5,TGTGCCAGCAGGCCACCGGGACATGAGTTTGCAGGGGCTTTCTTT,CASRPPGHEFAGAFF
.,TRBJ2-3,.,TRBV7-9,TGTGCCAGCAGCTTCCTGGTCTCGGGCACAGATACGCAGTATTTT,CASSFLVSGTDTQYF
TRBD1,TRBJ1-2,.,TRBV29-1,TGCAGCGTTACCGGGACAGGGAGCTATGGCTACACCTTC,CSVTGTGSYGYTF
.,TRBJ2-1,.,TRBV7-3,TGTGCCAGCAGCTCTCTAGTGTCCGATGAGCAGTTCTTC,CASSSLVSDEQFF
.,TRBJ1-6,few,TRBV2,TGTGCCAGCAGGGGCGGGACGATCCCAACTTCACCCCTCCACTTT,CASRGGTIPTSPLHF
.,TRBJ1-6,.,TRBV30,TGTGCCTGGAGTGTAAGGGCAGGTGATTCACCCCTCCACTTT,CAWSVRAGDSPLHF
.,TRBJ2-1,.,TRBV6-6,TGTGCCAGCAAACGCGAGAGCTCCTCCAATGAGCAGTTCTTC,CASKRESSSNEQFF
.,TRBJ2-2,.,TRBV2,TGTGCCAGCAGATACAGCGGCACCGGGGAGCTGTTTTTT,CASRYSGTGELFF
TRBD1,TRBJ2-7,.,TRBV29-1,TGCAGCGCCAGAGTGGGACAGACATCCTACGAGCAGTACTTC,CSARVGQTSYEQYF
TRBD1,TRBJ2-6,few,TRBV7-2,TGTGCCAGCAGAGAGGGGGCGCGGGGGGCCAACGTCCTGACTTTC,CASREGARGANVLTF
.,TRBJ1-1,few,TRBV5-6,TGTGCCAGCAGCTTGGTGCGGGGTTCCACTGAAGCTTTCTTT,CASSLVRGSTEAFF